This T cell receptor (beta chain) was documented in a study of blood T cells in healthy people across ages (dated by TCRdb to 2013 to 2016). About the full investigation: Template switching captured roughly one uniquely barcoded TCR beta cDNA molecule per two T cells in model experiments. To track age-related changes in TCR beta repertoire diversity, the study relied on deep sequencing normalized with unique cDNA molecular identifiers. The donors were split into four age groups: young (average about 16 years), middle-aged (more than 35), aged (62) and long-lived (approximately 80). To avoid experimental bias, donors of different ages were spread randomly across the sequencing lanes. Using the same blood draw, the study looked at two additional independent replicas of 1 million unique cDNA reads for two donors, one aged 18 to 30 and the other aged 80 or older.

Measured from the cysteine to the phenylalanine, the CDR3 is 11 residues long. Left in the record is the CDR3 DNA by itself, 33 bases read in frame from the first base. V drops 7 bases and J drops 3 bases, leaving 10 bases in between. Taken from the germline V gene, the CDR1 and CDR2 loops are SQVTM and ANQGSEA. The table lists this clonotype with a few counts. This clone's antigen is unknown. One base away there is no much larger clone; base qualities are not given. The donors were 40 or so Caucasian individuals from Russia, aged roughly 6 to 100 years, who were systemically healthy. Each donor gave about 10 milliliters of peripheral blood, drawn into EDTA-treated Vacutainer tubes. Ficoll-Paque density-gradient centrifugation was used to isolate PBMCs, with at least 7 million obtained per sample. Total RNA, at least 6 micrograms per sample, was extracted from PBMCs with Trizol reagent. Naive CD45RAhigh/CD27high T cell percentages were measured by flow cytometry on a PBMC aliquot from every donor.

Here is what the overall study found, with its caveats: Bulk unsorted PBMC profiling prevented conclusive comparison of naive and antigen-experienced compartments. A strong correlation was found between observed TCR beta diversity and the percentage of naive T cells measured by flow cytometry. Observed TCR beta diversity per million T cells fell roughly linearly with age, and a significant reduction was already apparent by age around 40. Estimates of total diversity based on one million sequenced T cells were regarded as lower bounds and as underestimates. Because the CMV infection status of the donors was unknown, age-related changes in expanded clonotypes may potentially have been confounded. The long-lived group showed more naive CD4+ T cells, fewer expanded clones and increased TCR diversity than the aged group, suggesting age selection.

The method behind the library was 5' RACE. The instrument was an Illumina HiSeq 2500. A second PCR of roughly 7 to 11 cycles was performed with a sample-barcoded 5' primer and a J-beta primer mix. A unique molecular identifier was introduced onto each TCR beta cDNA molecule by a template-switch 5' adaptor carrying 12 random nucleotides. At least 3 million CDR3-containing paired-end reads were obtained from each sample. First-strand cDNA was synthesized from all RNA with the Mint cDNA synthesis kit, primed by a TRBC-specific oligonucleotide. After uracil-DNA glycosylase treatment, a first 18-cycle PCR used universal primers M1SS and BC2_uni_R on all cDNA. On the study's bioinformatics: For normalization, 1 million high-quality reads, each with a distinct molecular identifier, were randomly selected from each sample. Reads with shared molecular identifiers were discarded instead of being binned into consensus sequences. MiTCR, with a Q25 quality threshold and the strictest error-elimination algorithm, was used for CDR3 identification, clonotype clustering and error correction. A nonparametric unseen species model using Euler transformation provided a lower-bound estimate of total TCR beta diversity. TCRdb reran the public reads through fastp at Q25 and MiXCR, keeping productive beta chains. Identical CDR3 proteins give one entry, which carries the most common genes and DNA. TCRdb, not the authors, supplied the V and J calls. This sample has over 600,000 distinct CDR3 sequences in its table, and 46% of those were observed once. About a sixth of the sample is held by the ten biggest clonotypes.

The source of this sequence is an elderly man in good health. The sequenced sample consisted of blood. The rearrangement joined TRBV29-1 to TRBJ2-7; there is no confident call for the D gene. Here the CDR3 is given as CSGSQGYEQYF. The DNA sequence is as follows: TGCAGCGGGAGTCAAGGCTACGAGCAGTACTTC.